This passage covers 29 T cell receptor beta chains from one sample sequenced in a study of regulatory T cells in long-lasting Graves disease. Time point indicated: persistent/refractory GD, antithyroid drugs over 5 years with positive TRAb. Extracted PBMC RNA gave rise to the TCR library. With iRepertoire HTBI primers and Arm-PCR of CDR3 regions, TCR beta libraries were built. TCRdb ran MiXCR on the multiplex PCR reads and lists one entry per CDR3 protein. Of approximately 360,000 distinct CDR3 sequences in the sample, roughly 23% were seen once. Specimen: peripheral blood mononuclear cells (PBMCs), collected when the disease was refractory, from a patient treated with antithyroid drugs. All receptors come from a woman between 40 and 55 years old with Graves disease.

This clonotype was seen many times. The rearrangement joins TRBV28 to TRBJ1-1, with D tentatively TRBD1 (5 bases). V was clipped by 4 bases and J by 6 bases, with 18 bases between them. The CDR3 runs to 15 residues. The germline CDR1 and CDR2 sequences are MDHEN and SYDVKM. The CDR3 DNA sequence: TGTGCCAGCAGTTGGTTCGGGGAGGGACCGGCTGAAGCTTTCTTT. As protein: CASSWFGEGPAEAFF.

This clonotype was picked up many times. J is TRBJ1-4 and V is TRBV5-1; no clear D gene. The CDR3 is 14 amino acids. With 3 bases removed from V and 7 bases from J, the gap between germline ends came to 13 bases. Germline values: CDR1 SGHRS, CDR2 YFSETQ. CDR3 protein: CASSSVDLREKLFF. CDR3 coding DNA: TGCGCCAGCAGCTCCGTAGACCTGCGTGAAAAACTGTTTTTT.

This clonotype was recorded many times. V is TRBV28 and J is TRBJ1-1; TRBD1 matches at 7 bases. With V trimmed by 1 base and J by 1 base, 6 bases remained unmatched. In germline, CDR1 is MDHEN, CDR2 SYDVKM. This CDR3 region has 16 residues. CDR3 loop: CASSLYRQGGNTEAFF. CDR3 nucleotides: TGTGCCAGCAGTTTATATCGACAGGGCGGGAACACTGAAGCTTTCTTT.

This clonotype was seen more than once but under ten times. The chain couples TRBV29-1 to TRBJ1-4; 9 bases match TRBD1. The length of the CDR3 is 13 residues. Germline CDR1 is SQVTM and CDR2 is ANQGSEA. V lost 5 bases, J lost 8 bases, and 6 bases stayed unmatched. The CDR3 sequence is CSVPGTGHEKLFF. CDR3 sequence (DNA): TGCAGCGTTCCCGGGACAGGGCACGAAAAACTGTTTTTT.

The table lists this clonotype with many counts. The CDR3 nucleotides read TGTGCCAGCAGTTTGGGAACTGTTGGCAATCAGCCCCAGCATTTT. Its translation is CASSLGTVGNQPQHF. This sequence joins TRBV28 and TRBJ1-5; D gene ambiguous. Trimming pared 3 bases from V and 2 bases from J, leaving 11 bases between. The CDR3 covers 15 residues. Germline assignment: CDR1 MDHEN and CDR2 SYDVKM.

This clonotype was recorded a few times. The rearrangement uses TRBV20-1 and TRBJ2-1; the D is unclear. The germline gives CDR1 DFQATT, CDR2 SNEGSKA (reference sequence). The CDR3 totals 12 residues. Trimming stripped 6 bases from V and 10 bases from J, with 16 bases between. The CDR3 sequence is CSATERHEEQFF. The CDR3, as DNA: TGCAGTGCCACAGAACGACACGAGGAGCAGTTCTTC.

This clonotype appeared many times. The chain has TRBV20-1 and TRBJ2-5; 8 bases fit TRBD1. This CDR3 is built from 14 residues. The V gene's germline CDR1 is DFQATT and CDR2 SNEGSKA (reference sequence). The V and J ends lost 6 bases and 0 bases, in that order; junction bases with no gene match: 6. CDR3 amino acids: CSAPRTGYQETQYF. CDR3 DNA sequence: TGCAGTGCCCCCCGGACAGGGTACCAAGAGACCCAGTACTTC.

This clonotype was seen ten or more times. J is TRBJ2-7 and V is TRBV2; 7 bases agree with TRBD1. The V gene's germline CDR1 is SNHLY and CDR2 FYNNEI. J was trimmed by 2 bases and V by 5 bases; bases with no gene match: 6. This CDR3 spans 14 amino acids. The CDR3 region is CASSLQGPAYEQYF. For the CDR3, the DNA is TGTGCCAGCAGTCTACAGGGGCCTGCCTACGAGCAGTACTTC.

This clonotype was picked up many times. J is TRBJ2-5 and V is TRBV12-5; TRBD1 matches at 8 bases. The CDR3 is 15 amino acids. The germline V gene encodes CDR1 LGHNT and CDR2 FRNRAP. V shed 3 bases, J shed 4 bases, and the junction held 7 bases outside the gene matches. DNA for the CDR3: TGTGCTAGTGGTTTTCCCCCCAGGGGGCGAGAGACCCAGTACTTC. Amino acids: CASGFPPRGRETQYF.

The V and J genes are TRBV28 and TRBJ2-4; a weak D match, TRBD2 (7 bases). The germline CDR1 and CDR2 sequences are MDHEN and SYDVKM. V shed 3 bases and J shed 3 bases, with 33 bases lying between them. CDR3 length: 22 residues. The DNA of the CDR3 is TGTGCCAGCAGTTTTCTACTCAAGGGGGGGTTCAAAAACTGGGGGTTCAAAAACATTCAGTACTTC. Translation gives CASSFLLKGGFKNWGFKNIQYF.

As regards this clonotype: One base away lies a much larger clone, so this may be a sequencing read error. The chain carries TRBV27 and TRBJ1-2; the D is unclear. Germline loops: CDR1 MNHEY, CDR2 SMNVEV (reference sequence). The CDR3 is 15 residues long. CDR3 coding DNA: TGTGCCGGCAGTTTAGCCCTAGTGGGAGGCTATGGCTACACCTTC. As protein: CAGSLALVGGYGYTF.

This clonotype was found a few times. The chain links TRBV20-1 to TRBJ1-3, with D maybe TRBD1 (5 bases). Trimming took 6 bases from V and 3 from J, leaving 18 bases between them. CDR3 length: 15 amino acids. Germline CDR1 is DFQATT and CDR2 is SNEGSKA (reference sequence). CDR3 region: CSAGSQEGSGNTIYF. The CDR3, as DNA: TGCAGTGCGGGAAGCCAAGAGGGGAGTGGAAACACCATATATTTT.

This clonotype was found many times. J is TRBJ2-2 and V is TRBV28; no clear D gene. This CDR3 is built from 13 residues. Trimming took 6 bases from V and 0 from J, leaving 5 bases between them. The germline gives CDR1 MDHEN, CDR2 SYDVKM. The CDR3 spells CASRKTNTGELFF. The CDR3, as DNA: TGTGCCAGCAGAAAAACGAACACCGGGGAGCTGTTTTTT.

V and J are TRBV2 and TRBJ2-3; the D gene is possibly TRBD2 (5 bases). The CDR3 consists of 17 residues. The V end was cut by 7 bases, the J end by 2 bases, with 22 bases between. The germline V gene encodes CDR1 SNHLY and CDR2 FYNNEI. Here the CDR3 reads CASTISLRGEATDTQYF. CDR3 nucleotides: TGTGCCAGCACCATATCTCTCCGGGGAGAGGCCACAGATACGCAGTATTTT.

This clonotype was observed at least ten times. This chain uses TRBV2 with TRBJ2-1; 10 bases line up with TRBD1. The CDR3 extends over 14 amino acids. Unmatched junction bases numbered 7, after V lost 7 bases and J lost 7 bases. CDR1 is SNHLY, CDR2 FYNNEI, per germline. The CDR3 loop is CASKGDRGRNEQFF. CDR3 nucleotide sequence: TGTGCCAGCAAAGGGGACAGGGGCCGAAATGAGCAGTTCTTC. Drawing the rest from reference TRBV2 and TRBJ2-1, the complete variable domain is EPEVTQTPSHQVTQMGQEVILRCVPISNHLYFYWYRQILGQKVEFLVSFYNNEISEKSEIFDDQFSVERPDGSNFTLKIRSTKLEDSAMYFCASKGDRGRNEQFFGPGTRLTVL.

The rearrangement joins TRBV27 to TRBJ2-1; D is uncertain. The CDR3 extends over 13 amino acids. CDR1 and CDR2 (germline): MNHEY, SMNVEV (reference sequence). V lost 2 bases and J 3 bases, leaving 5 bases between the germline ends. Written as DNA, the CDR3 is TGTGCCAGCAGTTTAGGGAACTACAATGAGCAGTTCTTC. Translation: CASSLGNYNEQFF.

This clonotype was seen ten or more times. The rearrangement links TRBV28 to TRBJ1-5, with TRBD1 identical over 8 bases. Germline lookup yields CDR1 MDHEN and CDR2 SYDVKM. Trimming removed 1 base from V and 6 bases from J; junction bases left unmatched: 5. CDR3 length: 15 residues. The CDR3 DNA sequence: TGTGCCAGCAGTTTATCAGACAGGGGTGGTCAGCCCCAGCATTTT. Translating gives CASSLSDRGGQPQHF.

This clonotype appeared many times. This rearrangement joins TRBV7-9 to TRBJ2-7; 8 positions agree with TRBD1. The ends lost 5 bases at V and 6 bases at J; junction bases unmatched: 9. Germline loops: CDR1 SEHNR, CDR2 FQNEAQ (reference sequence). This CDR3 spans 14 amino acids. The CDR3 loop reads CASSARTGQSEQYF. For the CDR3, the DNA is TGTGCCAGCAGCGCTCGGACAGGGCAATCCGAGCAGTACTTC.

The genes are TRBV6-1 and TRBJ2-7; the match to TRBD1 covers 7 bases. Germline CDR1 reads MNHNS; CDR2 reads SASEGT. The CDR3 is 12 residues long. Unmatched junction bases numbered 2, after V lost 4 bases and J lost 5 bases. CDR3 DNA sequence: TGTGCCAGCAGTGCCACAGGGGACGAGCAGTACTTC. Its translation: CASSATGDEQYF.

The chain uses TRBV14 and TRBJ2-7, with 9 nucleotides matching TRBD2. The CDR3 is 15 residues long. Germline assignment: CDR1 SGHDN and CDR2 FVKESK. V was clipped by 1 base and J by 1 base; unmatched bases: 2. The CDR3 region is CASSQALAGSYEQYF. In DNA, the CDR3 is TGTGCCAGCAGCCAAGCACTAGCGGGTTCCTACGAGCAGTACTTC.

This clonotype was picked up a small number of times. This chain connects TRBV3-1 to TRBJ2-7, with TRBD2 matching 10 bases. This CDR3 region has 16 residues. Germline CDR1 is LGHDT and CDR2 is YNNKEL (reference sequence). V trimming: 1 base; J trimming: 5 bases; junction bases outside the gene matches: 8. CDR3 DNA sequence: TGTGCCAGCAGCCAAGTAGCGGGAGGCCTCGACGACGAGCAGTACTTC. Its translation: CASSQVAGGLDDEQYF.

In its sample, this clonotype was seen many times. Here the CDR3 reads CASSRGSDRMNTEAFF. The CDR3 coding sequence is TGTGCCAGCTCAAGGGGCTCCGATAGGATGAACACTGAAGCTTTCTTT. The rearrangement joins TRBV6-1 to TRBJ1-1; the D gene is possibly TRBD1 (5 bases). Germline V lookup: CDR1 MNHNS, CDR2 SASEGT. V lost 8 bases and J lost 0, with 19 bases in between. This CDR3 has 16 amino acids.

This clonotype was observed at least ten times. The chain recombines TRBV11-2 with TRBJ1-1; D is unclear. This CDR3 contains 16 residues. V was pared by 5 bases and J by 0 bases, with 16 bases between. Germline V lookup: CDR1 SGHAT, CDR2 FQNNGV. The CDR3 DNA reads TGTGCCAGCAGCCCTCCCCTAGCCGGGATGAACACTGAAGCTTTCTTT. Encoded protein: CASSPPLAGMNTEAFF.

This clonotype was seen only a few times. The rearrangement links TRBV12-3 or TRBV12-4 to TRBJ2-7; 8 bases fit TRBD1. With 6 bases clipped from V and 6 bases from J, the junction kept 13 bases outside the gene matches. CDR3 size: 15 residues. Here the CDR3 reads CASRPTGTGRVEQYF. The CDR3 DNA reads as TGTGCCAGCAGACCTACCGGGACAGGCCGGGTCGAGCAGTACTTC.

The V and J genes are TRBV7-2 and TRBJ2-7; 8 bases fit TRBD2. V shed 2 bases and J 1 base; nucleotides not matched to a gene: 7. Germline V gene sequence: CDR1 SGHTA, CDR2 FQGNSA. CDR3 length: 16 residues. The CDR3 bases are TGTGCCAGCAGCTTATTTGGAACTAGCGGTTCCTACGAGCAGTACTTC. It yields the protein CASSLFGTSGSYEQYF.

This clonotype was seen just once. CDR3 amino acids: CASSFVQTDTQYF. The CDR3 DNA follows: TGTGCCAGCAGCTTCGTTCAGACAGATACGCAGTATTTT. The chain uses TRBV11-3 and TRBJ2-3; D is unclear. Trimming removed 3 bases at V and 3 bases at J, with 7 bases between. The CDR3 has 13 residues. Germline values: CDR1 SGHNT, CDR2 YENEEA.

As for this clonotype: A much larger clone lies one base from this, so it may be a read error. This rearrangement joins TRBV19 to TRBJ1-1; no firm D call. This CDR3 spans 12 amino acids. Germline CDR1 and CDR2: LNHDA and SQIVND (reference sequence). The CDR3 DNA sequence: TGTACCAGTAGTATGGCGGGAACTGAAGCTTTCTTT. Its protein product is CTSSMAGTEAFF.

The genes are TRBV12-3 or TRBV12-4 and TRBJ2-3; 9 bases are a match to TRBD1. The length of the CDR3 is 15 residues. J was trimmed by 3 bases and V by 8 bases; bases with no gene match: 9. The CDR3 spells CASSIPGQGTDTQYF. The CDR3 DNA sequence: TGTGCCAGCTCCATTCCGGGACAGGGAACAGATACGCAGTATTTT.

In its sample, this clonotype was seen a few times. The rearrangement joins TRBV12-3 or TRBV12-4 to TRBJ2-1, with 13 positions matching TRBD2. V lost 7 bases and J lost 7; bases outside the gene matches: 10. The CDR3 sequence is 16 residues long. The CDR3 is CASTIDGLAGVNEQFF. The CDR3 DNA reads as TGTGCCAGCACGATAGATGGACTAGCGGGAGTTAATGAGCAGTTCTTC.